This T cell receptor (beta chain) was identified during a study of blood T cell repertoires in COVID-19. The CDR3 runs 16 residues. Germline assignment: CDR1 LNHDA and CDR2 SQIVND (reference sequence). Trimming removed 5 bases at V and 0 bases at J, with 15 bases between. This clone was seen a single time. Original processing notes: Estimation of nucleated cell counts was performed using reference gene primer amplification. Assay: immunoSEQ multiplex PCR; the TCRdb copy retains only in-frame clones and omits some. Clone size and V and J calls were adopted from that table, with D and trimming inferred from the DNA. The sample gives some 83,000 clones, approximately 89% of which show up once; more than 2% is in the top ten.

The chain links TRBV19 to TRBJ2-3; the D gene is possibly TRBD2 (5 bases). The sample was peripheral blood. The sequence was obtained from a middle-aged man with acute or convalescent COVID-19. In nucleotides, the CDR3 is TGTGCCAGTAGTTTATCGGGATCTTTTAGCACAGATACGCAGTATTTT. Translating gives CASSLSGSFSTDTQYF.